This T cell receptor (beta chain) was recovered during a study of shared clonotypes between healthy human individuals. V dropped 0 bases and J dropped 4 bases, with 10 bases sitting between them. The CDR3 runs 14 residues. CDR1 and CDR2 (germline): SGHRS, YFSETQ. Notes on this clone: Its antigen is not identified.

Roughly 210 ng DNA, 30,000 or so T cell genomes, went into each sorted-subset replicate PCR. Authors' methods: Because ImmunoSEQ provided only junction sequences with no quality scores, the filtering differed. Generated by immunoSEQ multiplex PCR, the TCRdb table keeps only in-frame clones and is missing some. The D gene and trimming were derived from the DNA, and the V and J assignments and clone size from that table. The repertoire holds approximately 810,000 clones, with 85% to 95% as singletons. CD45RO-negative cells were positively selected for CCR7, leaving out terminally differentiated effector memory CD45RA+ cells. Findings and limits, study-wide: Roughly 5.3% of naive CD4 clonotypes were common to four donors.

The sample taken for sequencing was naive CD8+ T cells sorted from blood. The sequence was collected from a man aged 25-45 years in good health. V gene TRBV5-1 combines with J gene TRBJ1-1; possible D gene TRBD1, 5 bases. CDR3 in DNA: TGCGCCAGCAGCTTGGCGGGCGGGGGCACTGAAGCTTTCTTT. As protein: CASSLAGGGTEAFF.